These T cell receptor beta chains were read from a single sample in a study of T cells in Graves' hyperthyroidism and ophthalmopathy. TCRdb ran MiXCR on the multiplex PCR reads and lists one entry per CDR3 protein. The sample lists under 750,000 distinct CDR3 sequences, around a sixth occurring once. The sample consisted of blood. The receptors were gathered from a woman between 45 and 65 years old with Graves' hyperthyroidism that later progressed to Graves' ophthalmopathy. The CDR3 runs from the conserved cysteine through the conserved F or W. D genes are given only for firm matches. Some rows mark clone size as missing; the rest say once, few, many or name a class of expanded clone.

>NA|few|TRBJ2-7|TRBV12-3/TRBV12-4
TGTGCCAGCAGTCCCGGAGCGGCGGCAATCAGCGGGGAGCAGTACTTC
CASSPGAAAISGEQYF
>TRBD1|many|TRBJ1-1|TRBV5-1
TGCGCCAGCAGCTTGGAGTACAGGGGGGCGAACACTGAAGCTTTCTTT
CASSLEYRGANTEAFF
>TRBD2|many|TRBJ2-3|TRBV2
TGTGCCAGCAGTGAACCGGGACTAGCGGTAAATACGCAGTATTTT
CASSEPGLAVNTQYF
>TRBD1|few|TRBJ2-7|TRBV20-1
TGCAGTGCTAGGGGACAGGGGATCGAGCAGTACTTC
CSARGQGIEQYF
>TRBD2|NA|TRBJ2-3|TRBV29-1
TGCAGCGGAGTGGTCCTAAGCGGGAGGGGATACAGCTCAGATACGCAGTATTTT
CSGVVLSGRGYSSDTQYF
>NA|few|TRBJ1-6|TRBV4-1
TGCGCCAGCAGCCAAGCCGGGGGGAGCTCCTATAATTCACCCCTCCACTTT
CASSQAGGSSYNSPLHF
>TRBD1|NA|TRBJ2-1|TRBV5-6
TGTGCCAGCAGACAGACAGGGACCTACAATGAGCAGTTCTTC
CASRQTGTYNEQFF
>NA|many|TRBJ2-2|TRBV7-3
TGTGCCAGCAGCTCTAGACAGGAAAGGGGCACCGGGGAGCTGTTTTTT
CASSSRQERGTGELFF
>TRBD2|many|TRBJ2-2|TRBV29-1
TGCAGCGTTGAAGATCGCAGCGGGGGACCGAACACCGGGGAGCTGTTTTTT
CSVEDRSGGPNTGELFF
>NA|few|TRBJ2-7|TRBV7-9
TGTGCCAACAGCCCTGCGGGTGCCTACGAGCAGTACTTC
CANSPAGAYEQYF
>TRBD1|NA|TRBJ2-5|TRBV5-1
TGCGCCAGCGAAACAGGGGGCGCATTGGAGACCCAGTACTTC
CASETGGALETQYF
>TRBD1|few|TRBJ1-4|TRBV10-3
TGTGCCATCAGTGAGTCGAAGGGGGCTGGAGAAAAACTGTTTTTT
CAISESKGAGEKLFF
>NA|NA|TRBJ2-3|TRBV19
TGTGCCAGTAGCGCTCAAACGAGGGGGGGCGCAGATACGCAGTATTTT
CASSAQTRGGADTQYF
>NA|NA|TRBJ1-2|TRBV20-1
TGCAGTGCTAGCTCAGGGTCAGGGGGCTACACCTTC
CSASSGSGGYTF
>TRBD1|NA|TRBJ1-2|TRBV12-3/TRBV12-4
TGTGCCAGCAGTATTCTAACAGGGGCCTATGGCTACACCTTC
CASSILTGAYGYTF
>NA|NA|TRBJ1-6|TRBV18
TGTGCCAGCTCACCTTCCGAGAATTCACCCCTCCACTTT
CASSPSENSPLHF
>NA|many|TRBJ1-5|TRBV3-1
TGTGCCAGCAGCCAAGCCTCAGGGTACGGTCAGCCCCAGCATTTT
CASSQASGYGQPQHF
>NA|NA|TRBJ1-3|TRBV27
TGTGCCAGCAGAGCTGTGGGGGGAACTGGAAACACCATATATTTT
CASRAVGGTGNTIYF
>TRBD1|many|TRBJ2-1|TRBV12-3/TRBV12-4
TGTGCCAGCAGTTCCCGGGACAGGGGCGGGAATGAGCAGTTCTTC
CASSSRDRGGNEQFF
>TRBD2|many|TRBJ2-3|TRBV10-3
TGTGCCATCAGCAGGGACTACCCCGTCACAGATACGCAGTATTTT
CAISRDYPVTDTQYF
>TRBD2|NA|TRBJ2-7|TRBV6-5
TGTGCCAGCAGTTACTCCCTAGCGGGGGGGATCTACAAGCAGTACTTC
CASSYSLAGGIYKQYF
>NA|many|TRBJ2-1|TRBV7-3
TGTGCCAGCAGCTTAATCCCGGAGAGCTCCTACAATGAGCAGTTCTTC
CASSLIPESSYNEQFF
>TRBD1|few|TRBJ1-6|TRBV6-1
TGTGCCAGCAGTCATGGGACAGGGACGAATAATTCACCCCTCCACTTT
CASSHGTGTNNSPLHF
>NA|many|TRBJ2-3|TRBV12-3/TRBV12-4
TGTGCCAGCAGTTTTCCTCCTAGCACAGATACGCAGTATTTT
CASSFPPSTDTQYF
>TRBD1|many|TRBJ2-5|TRBV3-1
TGTGCCAGCAGCCAGGGGCCGACAGGGTTAGAGACCCAGTACTTC
CASSQGPTGLETQYF
>NA|once|TRBJ2-7|TRBV5-1
TGCGCCAGCAGCTACCGACAGGTTGGTTTCGACGAGCAGTACTTC
CASSYRQVGFDEQYF
>NA|many|TRBJ1-5|TRBV2
TGTGCCAGCAGTGAATCGAGGGGCGCTCAGCCCCAGCATTTT
CASSESRGAQPQHF
>NA|few|TRBJ2-5|TRBV5-1
TGCGCCAGCAGCTTTGGCGAATGGGGGGAGACCCAGTACTTC
CASSFGEWGETQYF
>NA|NA|TRBJ1-2|TRBV27
TGTGCCAGCAGTTTAGCCCCCGGAACTAACCATGGCTACACCTTC
CASSLAPGTNHGYTF
>TRBD2|NA|TRBJ2-2|TRBV19
TGTGCCAGTAGTACCGGACTAGCGGGGGGGCACGGGGAGCTGTTTTTT
CASSTGLAGGHGELFF
>TRBD1|NA|TRBJ1-1|TRBV6-1
TGTGCCGCGCGGGACAGGGGAGGCACTGAAGCTTTCTTT
CAARDRGGTEAFF
>NA|NA|TRBJ1-2|TRBV7-6
TGTGCCAGCAGCCAGAATCCGGGACCGGATGGCTATGGCTACACCTTC
CASSQNPGPDGYGYTF
>NA|few|TRBJ1-2|TRBV29-1
TGCAGCTACTACAGGGTTACCTATGGCTACACCTTC
CSYYRVTYGYTF
>NA|few|TRBJ1-1|TRBV27
TGTGCCAGCAGACCGGACGTAGGGGCACATGAAGCTTTCTTT
CASRPDVGAHEAFF
>NA|many|TRBJ1-1|TRBV18
TGTGCCAGCTCACCACGAGACAGTTTCGGAAACACTGAAGCTTTCTTT
CASSPRDSFGNTEAFF
>NA|many|TRBJ1-4|TRBV20-1
TGCAGTGCTAGAGCGGTGGGCCTGGAAAAACTGTTTTTT
CSARAVGLEKLFF
>TRBD1|many|TRBJ1-2|TRBV3-1
TGTGCCAGCAGCCCTAGAGACAGGGACTATGGCTACACCTTC
CASSPRDRDYGYTF
>NA|many|TRBJ2-5|TRBV7-2
TGTGCCAGCAGCTTAGACCTCCCGGGGCTCCAAGAGACCCAGTACTTC
CASSLDLPGLQETQYF
>NA|NA|TRBJ2-5|TRBV5-1
TGCGCCAGCAGCTTGGAATCGGTGACCCAGTACTTC
CASSLESVTQYF
>TRBD1|NA|TRBJ1-6|TRBV12-3/TRBV12-4
TGTGCCAGCACCTACCTGGACAGGGAAAATTCACCCCTCCACTTT
CASTYLDRENSPLHF
>NA|few|TRBJ1-3|TRBV7-7
TGTGCTAGCAGCGAAGGACCGGGCTCTGGAAACACCATATATTTT
CASSEGPGSGNTIYF
>NA|NA|TRBJ1-1|TRBV30
TGTGCCTGGACAGTAGCCACTGAAGCTTTCTTT
CAWTVATEAFF
>NA|NA|TRBJ1-6|TRBV6-2/TRBV6-3
TGTGCCAGCGGGGACGGAGGGCCCCTCCACTTT
CASGDGGPLHF
>TRBD1|NA|TRBJ1-5|TRBV6-2/TRBV6-3
TGTGCCAGCAATCTCGACAGGGCCTCCTATAGCAATCAGCCCCAGCATTTT
CASNLDRASYSNQPQHF
>NA|few|TRBJ2-5|TRBV20-1
TGCAGTGCTAGAAGGGTACCTGGGGCAGCAGATAAAGAGACCCAGTACTTC
CSARRVPGAADKETQYF
>TRBD1|many|TRBJ2-7|TRBV6-2/TRBV6-3
TGTGCCAGCAGTAGGCCCTACAGGGGTGAACCCTACGAGCAGTACTTC
CASSRPYRGEPYEQYF
>TRBD1|many|TRBJ2-5|TRBV11-2
TGTGCCAGCAGCCTATATACAGGGGTCGAAAAGACCCAGTACTTC
CASSLYTGVEKTQYF
>NA|many|TRBJ1-1|TRBV3-1
TGTGCCAGCAGCCCCGTTGGGGGGCGCGACACTGAAGCTTTCTTT
CASSPVGGRDTEAFF
>NA|many|TRBJ2-1|TRBV12-3/TRBV12-4
TGTGCCAGCAGCCCGGGACATGGCTCCTACAATGAGCAGTTCTTC
CASSPGHGSYNEQFF
>NA|NA|TRBJ2-2|TRBV15
TGTGCCACCAGCAGAGCAGACAGGGGGCGCGGGGGGGACACCGGGGAGCTGTTTTTT
CATSRADRGRGGDTGELFF
>TRBD1|few|TRBJ1-4|TRBV12-3/TRBV12-4
TGTGCCAGCAGCCCCTTCAGGGGGCGAATTGAAAAACTGTTTTTT
CASSPFRGRIEKLFF
>NA|many|TRBJ2-7|TRBV11-2
TGTGCCAGCAGCTCCCGGTCCCGGGGCGAGCAGTACTTC
CASSSRSRGEQYF
>TRBD2|many|TRBJ2-7|TRBV20-1
TGCAGTGCTAGTGGACTAGCGGGGTGGGAGCAGTACTTC
CSASGLAGWEQYF